Following are 13 T cell receptor beta chains from one sample sequenced in a study of identical twins' blood T cells. TCRdb itself ran the 5' RACE reads through MiXCR, one entry per CDR3 protein. The sample includes around 300 distinct CDR3 sequences, roughly two thirds of them seen just once. Sequencing was done on a sample of PBMCs. These receptors came from a woman between 18 and 50 years old in good health.

The chain couples TRBV30 to TRBJ1-2, with D hard to call. Trimming stripped 1 base from V and 6 bases from J, with 9 bases between. This CDR3 has 12 amino acids. Germline V gene data show CDR1 as GTSNPN and CDR2 as SVGIG (reference sequence). The CDR3 region is CAWSGTRHGYTF. CDR3 in DNA: TGTGCCTGGAGTGGGACGAGACATGGCTACACCTTC. Supplemented by reference TRBV30 and TRBJ1-2, the full variable domain reads SQTIHQWPATLVQPVGSPLSLECTVEGTSNPNLYWYRQAAGRGLQLLFYSVGIGQISSEVPQNLSASRPQDRQFILSSKKLLLSDSGFYLCAWSGTRHGYTFGSGTRLTVV.

This chain links TRBV28 with TRBJ2-7; 7 bases are a match to TRBD1. The CDR3 contains 12 residues. Germline V gene data show CDR1 as MDHEN and CDR2 as SYDVKM. Losses at the gene ends were 5 bases for V and 4 bases for J; bases not matched to a gene: 2. The CDR3 DNA reads TGTGCCAGCAGTACACAGGGGTACGAGCAGTACTTC. Encoded protein: CASSTQGYEQYF.

Note on this clonotype: A read error may produce the germline difference seen at one junction end. CDR3 coding DNA: TGTGCCGGCAGTTACATGGCAGGGGGTGCTGATGGCTACACCTTC. This encodes CAGSYMAGGADGYTF. The rearrangement joins TRBV6-5 to TRBJ1-2; 7 bases align to TRBD1. This CDR3 region has 15 residues. Looked up from germline, CDR1 is MNHEY and CDR2 is SVGAGI.

The chain links TRBV5-4 to TRBJ1-5, with D uncertain. V lost 0 bases to trimming and J lost 5 bases, with 3 bases between them. The CDR3 is 12 residues long. Germline-derived CDR1 and CDR2 are SGHNT and YYREEE (reference sequence). The CDR3: CASSLADQPQHF. The CDR3 nucleotides read TGTGCCAGCAGCTTGGCCGATCAGCCCCAGCATTTT.

The genes are TRBV3-1 and TRBJ2-7; the D is unclear. The CDR3 runs to 15 residues. The V gene lost 0 bases and the J gene lost 0 bases, with 9 bases spanning the gap. CDR1 is LGHDT and CDR2 is YNNKEL in the germline V gene (reference sequence). CDR3 coding DNA: TGTGCCAGCAGCCAAGAAGGGCAGGTCTCCTACGAGCAGTACTTC. Translated: CASSQEGQVSYEQYF.

Note on this clonotype: This may arise from a read error, as a much more abundant clone is one base away. This chain connects TRBV6-2 or TRBV6-3 to TRBJ1-1, with 7 bases that match TRBD1. The CDR3 is 13 amino acids. Germline CDR1 is MNHEY and CDR2 is SVGEGT. The junction had 3 bases not matched to a gene; V was cut back by 7 bases and J by 1 base. CDR3 protein: CASTRQGNTEAFF. The CDR3 DNA sequence: TGTGCCAGCACTAGACAGGGGAACACTGAAGCTTTCTTT.

This clonotype was found a few times. The chain combines TRBV6-5 with TRBJ1-1; D perhaps matches TRBD1 (5 bases). The germline V and J ends were trimmed by 0 bases and 8 bases, with 10 bases remaining between them. From germline, CDR1 is MNHEY and CDR2 SVGAGI. The CDR3 sequence is 13 residues long. The CDR3 DNA sequence: TGTGCCAGCAGTTACTCTGGAGGGGACGAAGCTTTCTTT. This translates into CASSYSGGDEAFF.

The chain carries TRBV4-3 and TRBJ1-3; 8 bases match TRBD1. The CDR3 length is 15 residues. J was trimmed by 2 bases and V by 1 base; bases with no gene match: 1. Germline V gene lookup returns CDR1 LGHNA and CDR2 YSLEER. CDR3 bases: TGCGCCAGCAGCCAAGCGACAGGGGCTGGAAACACCATATATTTT. It specifies CASSQATGAGNTIYF.

J is TRBJ1-1 and V is TRBV13, with TRBD1 as a possible D gene (5 bases). Per the germline V gene, CDR1 is PRHDT and CDR2 is FYEKMQ (reference sequence). Trimming shortened V by 5 bases and J by 0 bases, and 13 bases separated the two germline ends. This CDR3 has 15 amino acids. The CDR3 here is CASSLGEGLNTEAFF. DNA of the CDR3: TGTGCCAGCAGCCTTGGGGAGGGACTGAACACTGAAGCTTTCTTT.

Comment on this clonotype: Germline and junction disagree at one end, which may indicate a read error. This rearrangement joins TRBV6-2 or TRBV6-3 to TRBJ1-1; D call uncertain. Germline-derived CDR1 and CDR2 are MNHEY and SVGEGT. CDR3 length: 12 amino acids. The CDR3 DNA follows: TGTGACAGCAGCCATATGAACACTGAAGCTTTCTTT. As protein: CDSSHMNTEAFF.

The rearrangement links TRBV15 to TRBJ1-1, with D perhaps matching TRBD1 (6 bases). The V and J ends lost 0 bases and 4 bases respectively, with 12 bases between them. Germline-derived CDR1 and CDR2 are LNHNV and YYDKDF (reference sequence). The length of the CDR3 is 15 residues. In DNA form, the CDR3 reads TGTGCCACCAGCAGAGACCGGGGGGCGATCACTGAAGCTTTCTTT. Amino acids: CATSRDRGAITEAFF.

The rearrangement links TRBV4-3 to TRBJ1-1, with D possibly matching TRBD1 (6 bases). This CDR3 is 13 amino acids long. CDR1 and CDR2 from the germline V gene are LGHNA and YSLEER. Trimming took 4 bases from V and 1 from J, leaving 7 bases between them. CDR3 in DNA: TGCGCCAGCAGCCCGACAGGGAACACTGAAGCTTTCTTT. Translated, it gives CASSPTGNTEAFF.

This clonotype has only a few counts. The chain couples TRBV29-1 to TRBJ1-3; no reliable D call. The CDR3 has 13 amino acids. Germline V CDR1 and CDR2: SQVTM, ANQGSEA. With 5 bases removed from V and 0 bases from J, the gap between germline ends came to 8 bases. In DNA form, the CDR3 reads TGCAGCGTTTCTGGCATCTCTGGAAACACCATATATTTT. Residues: CSVSGISGNTIYF.